These T cell receptor beta chains were read from a single sample in a study of blood T cell repertoires in COVID-19. The repertoire was sequenced with immunoSEQ multiplex PCR; TCRdb's copy has only in-frame clones and lacks some. Here the sample spans about 270,000 clones, 80% to 85% being singletons. Material: peripheral blood. All receptors derive from a woman aged 55-75 years with active or convalescent COVID-19. Each CDR3 is given with its conserved first and last residue.

j_call v_call cdr3_length cdr3_aa
TRBJ1-2 TRBV14 14 CASSLRDRGDGYTF
TRBJ2-7 TRBV7-9 18 CASSPMGWLSGGSYEQYF
TRBJ1-1 TRBV5-1 11 CASTMDSEAFF
TRBJ2-1 TRBV5-4 15 CASSWGTSGGNKQFF
TRBJ2-5 TRBV7-2 17 CASSSGLAGVFQETQYF
TRBJ2-5 TRBV2 15 CASSEELDRGETQYF
TRBJ1-5 TRBV6-5 15 CASSDRIFSNQPQHF
TRBJ2-1 TRBV13 16 CASSILASGGAGEQFF
TRBJ2-5 TRBV3-1/TRBV3-2 17 CASSQGTGTGRPRDQYF
TRBJ2-7 TRBV5-6 11 CASSGAEEQYF
TRBJ2-3 TRBV11-2 16 CASSLAGFGGRDTQYF
TRBJ2-5 TRBV7-7 15 CASSLDRGPQETQYF
TRBJ1-3 TRBV3-1/TRBV3-2 18 CASSQEFLRPTTGNTIYF
TRBJ1-2 TRBV11-2 15 CASSLDLQGFYGYTF
TRBJ1-5 TRBV5-1 14 CASSLGDRSQPQHF
TRBJ1-6 TRBV18 12 CASRQGNSPLHF
TRBJ1-1 TRBV19 17 CASSGLRGPSMNTEAFF
TRBJ2-3 TRBV13 13 CASSGGATDTQYF
TRBJ2-3 TRBV20-1 11 CSGGFTDTQYF
TRBJ2-1 TRBV6-2/TRBV6-3 16 CASSLTLAGDHNEQFF
TRBJ2-5 TRBV2 12 CASGQGRETQYF
TRBJ2-1 TRBV7-9 17 CASSPQAAQSSYNEQFF
TRBJ2-2 TRBV5-1 13 CASSLSVTGELFF
TRBJ2-1 TRBV19 15 CASSISSGAPHEQFF
TRBJ2-2 TRBV9 16 CASSARGGGSTGELFF
TRBJ1-5 TRBV12-5 14 CASGLGQGSQPQHF
TRBJ1-1 TRBV20-1 11 CSALQGAPAFF
TRBJ1-2 TRBV27 15 CASSFQPDRGIGYTF
TRBJ1-3 TRBV12-3/TRBV12-4 13 CATATGYGNTIYF
TRBJ1-2 TRBV27 14 CASSLSSRNYGYTF
TRBJ1-3 TRBV10-2 15 CASRLGQGAGNTIYF
TRBJ1-1 TRBV5-1 15 CASSLTTGGATEAFF
TRBJ2-7 TRBV27 14 CASSPGDSSYEQYF
TRBJ1-1 TRBV5-8 14 CASSFTGHDTEAFF
TRBJ2-1 TRBV25-1 15 CASSGDRGTHNEQFF
TRBJ1-1 TRBV6-5 15 CASSYDRGSNTEAFF
TRBJ2-3 TRBV6-5 14 CASSRTFSTDTQYF
TRBJ1-3 TRBV30 17 CAWSVPHTGGTGNTIYF
TRBJ1-6 TRBV21-1 19 CASSKKQGFRGSYNSPLHF
TRBJ1-1 TRBV10-2 15 CASTEYQGQNTEAFF